Shown below are 15 T cell receptor beta chains from a single sample sequenced in a study of OX40 agonist ivuxolimab in advanced cancers. Assay used: immunoSEQ multiplex PCR; TCRdb lists only in-frame clones, some missing. The sample holds about 50,000 clones; more than 85% are singletons and the top ten take around 4.7%. This sample comprised CD4+ or CD8+ T cells sorted from blood, obtained in a trial of the OX40 agonist ivuxolimab. The receptors come from an adult with an advanced solid tumor such as melanoma, head and neck, liver or kidney cancer.

The chain carries TRBV28 and TRBJ2-7, with TRBD2 identical over 7 bases. Germline V gives CDR1 MDHEN, CDR2 SYDVKM. This CDR3 contains 16 residues. V lost 3 bases to trimming and J lost 4 bases; unmatched junction nucleotides: 12. The CDR3 loop is CASSFPKAGDFYEQYF. CDR3 sequence (DNA): TGTGCCAGCAGTTTCCCCAAGGCGGGAGATTTTTACGAGCAGTACTTC.

This clone occurred a few times. The chain recombines TRBV7-9 with TRBJ1-1; D not resolved. The germline CDR1 and CDR2 sequences are SEHNR and FQNEAQ (reference sequence). There are 13 residues in the CDR3. V lost 3 bases, J lost 0 bases, and 5 bases lay in between. CDR3 DNA sequence: TGTGCCAGCAGCTTGGAAGTGAACACTGAAGCTTTCTTT. Encoded protein: CASSLEVNTEAFF.

This clone was seen only once. The V and J genes are TRBV19 and TRBJ2-1, with 9 nucleotides matching TRBD1. CDR3 size: 15 residues. CDR1 and CDR2 (germline): LNHDA, SQIVND (reference sequence). The trim removed 4 bases at V and 5 bases at J, leaving 6 bases unmatched. The CDR3 DNA sequence: TGTGCCAGTAGTACGTGGGACAGGGACAACAATGAGCAGTTCTTC. The encoded protein is CASSTWDRDNNEQFF.

The rearrangement uses TRBV4-1 and TRBJ2-5; no reliable D call. CDR1 is MGHRA, CDR2 YSYEKL, per germline. V was shortened by 1 base and J by 5 bases, with 14 bases between the two germline ends. This CDR3 has 15 amino acids. CDR3 DNA sequence: TGCGCCAGCAGCCAAGTTGGCACAGATTCGGAGACCCAGTACTTC. Translated: CASSQVGTDSETQYF.

The chain carries TRBV27 and TRBJ1-2; no clear D gene. The V end lost 3 bases, the J end lost 0 bases, and 17 bases lay between the germline ends. This CDR3 spans 17 amino acids. In germline, CDR1 is MNHEY, CDR2 SMNVEV (reference sequence). The CDR3 nucleotides read TGTGCCAGCAGTTTGACCCCAGACGTCGGAGCTAACTATGGCTACACCTTC. Its translation: CASSLTPDVGANYGYTF.

The chain is built from TRBV7-6 and TRBJ2-5; 11 bases line up with TRBD2. Germline V CDR1 and CDR2: SGHVS, FNYEAQ. The V gene end was trimmed by 4 bases and the J gene end by 0 bases; junction bases not matched to a gene: 1. The CDR3 contains 15 residues. The CDR3 DNA follows: TGTGCCAGCAGCTATAGCGGGGGGGACCAAGAGACCCAGTACTTC. Amino acids: CASSYSGGDQETQYF.

This rearrangement joins TRBV6-5 to TRBJ2-7; D remains unclear. Trimming left V 5 bases short and J 0 bases short, with 5 bases between. Per the germline V gene, CDR1 is MNHEY and CDR2 is SVGAGI. CDR3 length: 12 residues. The CDR3 loop reads CASSTNSYEQYF. In DNA, the CDR3 is TGTGCCAGCAGTACCAACTCCTACGAGCAGTACTTC.

This chain joins TRBV27 and TRBJ2-3, with TRBD2 identical over 10 bases. CDR1 MNHEY and CDR2 SMNVEV come from the germline V gene (reference sequence). J was trimmed by 2 bases and V by 6 bases; bases with no gene match: 8. This CDR3 has 16 residues. The CDR3 loop is CASSSSGGDFTDTQYF. CDR3 coding DNA: TGTGCCAGCAGCTCGAGCGGGGGGGACTTCACAGATACGCAGTATTTT.

The CDR3 loop reads CASSSGTGHEQYF. CDR3 DNA: TGTGCCAGCAGTTCCGGGACAGGGCACGAGCAGTACTTC. The genes are TRBV27 and TRBJ2-7; 9 nucleotides line up with TRBD1. With 4 bases clipped from V and 5 bases from J, the junction kept 3 bases outside the gene matches. CDR1 is MNHEY and CDR2 is SMNVEV in the germline V gene (reference sequence). The CDR3 contains 13 residues.

V gene TRBV30 combines with J gene TRBJ2-1; TRBD1 agrees at 8 bases. The CDR3 extends over 15 amino acids. V was pared by 0 bases and J by 10 bases, with 11 bases of the junction left unmatched. Germline values: CDR1 GTSNPN, CDR2 SVGIG (reference sequence). CDR3 sequence (DNA): TGTGCCTGGAGTGTACGGGACAGGCCCAGATTAGAGCAGTTCTTC. This translates into CAWSVRDRPRLEQFF.

The genes are TRBV13 and TRBJ2-7; D not certain. Germline V gene lookup returns CDR1 PRHDT and CDR2 FYEKMQ (reference sequence). V gave up 4 bases and J gave up 3 bases, with 16 bases separating them. The CDR3 is 15 residues long. The CDR3 here is CASSSRADHVYEQYV. In nucleotides, the CDR3 is TGTGCCAGCAGCTCTCGGGCCGATCACGTCTACGAGCAGTACGTC.

The V and J genes are TRBV28 and TRBJ2-4; TRBD1 aligns across 8 bases. Trimming cost V 8 bases and J 7 bases; bases outside gene matches: 10. The germline V gene encodes CDR1 MDHEN and CDR2 SYDVKM. This CDR3 is built from 14 residues. CDR3 residues: CASHSSGGWNIQYF. The CDR3, as DNA: TGTGCCAGCCATTCATCAGGGGGCTGGAACATTCAGTACTTC.

The rearrangement joins TRBV28 to TRBJ2-7; 10 bases line up with TRBD1. The J segment lost 3 bases and the V segment lost 3 bases, leaving 11 bases of the junction unmatched. The CDR3 runs 17 residues. Germline V gene sequence: CDR1 MDHEN, CDR2 SYDVKM. For the CDR3, the DNA is TGTGCCAGCAGTTTGGGGACAGGGGAGACGACGAGCTACGAGCAGTACTTC. It encodes CASSLGTGETTSYEQYF.

In DNA form, the CDR3 reads TGTGCCAGCAGTTTATTCAGGGAGGGATTTTCCTACGAGCAGTACTTC. Translating it yields CASSLFREGFSYEQYF. The chain has TRBV28 and TRBJ2-7; 7 nucleotides match TRBD2. CDR3 length: 16 amino acids. V gave up 1 base and J gave up 1 base; unmatched junction bases: 7. Per germline, CDR1 MDHEN and CDR2 SYDVKM.

The gene calls are TRBV4-2 and TRBJ2-2; D not certain. V lost 6 bases and J lost 1, with 18 bases in between. The CDR3 runs 17 residues. Germline assignment: CDR1 LGHNA and CDR2 YNFKEQ. The CDR3 protein is CASRKLGRPENTGELFF. The CDR3 DNA reads TGTGCCAGCAGGAAGTTAGGACGCCCCGAGAACACCGGGGAGCTGTTTTTT.